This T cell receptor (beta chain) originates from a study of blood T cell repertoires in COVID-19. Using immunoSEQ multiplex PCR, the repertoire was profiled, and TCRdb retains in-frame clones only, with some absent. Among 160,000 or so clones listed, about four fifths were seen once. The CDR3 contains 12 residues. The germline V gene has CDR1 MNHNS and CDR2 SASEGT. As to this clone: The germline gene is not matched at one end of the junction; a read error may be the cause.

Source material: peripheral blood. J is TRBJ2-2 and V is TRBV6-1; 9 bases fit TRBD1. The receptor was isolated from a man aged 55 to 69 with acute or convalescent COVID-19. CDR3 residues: CASSDEVGDREF. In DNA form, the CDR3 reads TGTGCCAGCAGTGATGAAGTCGGGGACAGGGAGTTT.